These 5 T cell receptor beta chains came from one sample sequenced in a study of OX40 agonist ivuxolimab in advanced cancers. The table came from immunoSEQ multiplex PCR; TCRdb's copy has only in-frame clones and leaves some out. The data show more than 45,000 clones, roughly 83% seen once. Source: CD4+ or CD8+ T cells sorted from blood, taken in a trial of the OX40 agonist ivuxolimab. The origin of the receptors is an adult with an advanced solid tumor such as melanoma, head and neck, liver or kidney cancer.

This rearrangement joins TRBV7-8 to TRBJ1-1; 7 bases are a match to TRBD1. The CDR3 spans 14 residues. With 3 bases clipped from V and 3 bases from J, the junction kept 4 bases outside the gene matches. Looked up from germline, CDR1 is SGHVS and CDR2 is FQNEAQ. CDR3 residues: CASSFRTGDTEAFF. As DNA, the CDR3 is TGTGCCAGCAGCTTCAGGACAGGAGACACTGAAGCTTTCTTT.

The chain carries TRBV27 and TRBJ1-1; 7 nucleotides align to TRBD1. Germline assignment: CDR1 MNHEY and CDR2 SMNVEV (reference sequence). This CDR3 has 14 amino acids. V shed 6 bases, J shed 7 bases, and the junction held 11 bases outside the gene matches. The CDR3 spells CASRPGQWEGEAFF. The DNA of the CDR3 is TGTGCCAGCAGGCCGGGACAGTGGGAAGGTGAAGCTTTCTTT.

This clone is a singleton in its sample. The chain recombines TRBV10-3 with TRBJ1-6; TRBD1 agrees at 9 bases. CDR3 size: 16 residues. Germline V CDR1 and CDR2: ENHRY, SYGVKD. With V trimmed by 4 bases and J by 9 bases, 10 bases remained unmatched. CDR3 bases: TGTGCCATCAGTGTGGAGGGGGGGGACAGGGTTTCACCCCTCCACTTT. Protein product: CAISVEGGDRVSPLHF.

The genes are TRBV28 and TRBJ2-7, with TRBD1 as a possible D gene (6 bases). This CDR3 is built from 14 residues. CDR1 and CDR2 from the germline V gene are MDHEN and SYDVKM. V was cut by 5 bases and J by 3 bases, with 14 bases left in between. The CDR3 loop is CASSKTGPLYEQYF. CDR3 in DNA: TGTGCCAGCAGTAAGACAGGCCCCCTCTACGAGCAGTACTTC.

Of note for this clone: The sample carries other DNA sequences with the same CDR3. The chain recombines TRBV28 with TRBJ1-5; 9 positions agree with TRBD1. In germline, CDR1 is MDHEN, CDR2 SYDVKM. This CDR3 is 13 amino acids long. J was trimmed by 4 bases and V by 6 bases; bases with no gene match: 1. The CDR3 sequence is CASSGTGNQPQHF. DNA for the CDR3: TGTGCCAGCAGCGGGACAGGGAATCAGCCCCAGCATTTT.